This T cell receptor beta chain derives from a study of shared clonotypes between healthy human individuals. Study-wide results and limits: Apart from blood, nothing was sampled; tissue repertoires likely differ.

As concerns this clone: Its antigen is not identified.

Libraries were prepared by immunoSEQ multiplex PCR; TCRdb keeps only in-frame clonotypes and omits some of them. Among 1.5 million to 1.9 million clones, around 98% were seen once, and the ten largest hold 0.45%. The CDR3 contains 15 residues. Losses at the gene ends were 1 base for V and 7 bases for J; bases not matched to a gene: 8. Germline assignment: CDR1 MNHEY and CDR2 SVGAGI. The sequence was obtained from a young man in good health. The chain joins TRBV6-5 to TRBJ2-7; 9 bases agree with TRBD1. The sequencing input was naive CD4+ T cells sorted from blood. The subset: CD45RA+ positively selected. The CDR3 DNA sequence: TGTGCCAGCAGTTACTACGTCGGGACAGGGAAGGAGCAGTACTTC. Amino acid sequence: CASSYYVGTGKEQYF.